The text below deals with one TCR beta chain. Recruits, aged roughly 18 to 90 years, lived in 20 to 30 US areas. Participant reports of clinical history set cohort assignment. Repertoires were generated with immunoSEQ multiplex PCR, while TCRdb's copy carries only in-frame clones and drops some. The table lists around 310,000 clones, roughly 91% of them singletons. This entry comes from a study of blood T cell repertoires in COVID-19. The ends were cut back, 1 base at V and 1 base at J, with 11 bases in the middle. Looked up from germline, CDR1 is SGHDN and CDR2 is FVKESK. CDR3 size: 15 residues. The receptor was derived from a woman aged 25 to 39 who had recovered from COVID-19. Sequencing was carried out using PBMCs or T cells enriched from blood (not recorded which). The chain links TRBV14 to TRBJ2-7, with D hard to call. The chain's CDR3 is CASSQGRVLSYEQYF. CDR3 sequence (DNA): TGTGCCAGCAGCCAAGGACGGGTCCTATCCTACGAGCAGTACTTC.